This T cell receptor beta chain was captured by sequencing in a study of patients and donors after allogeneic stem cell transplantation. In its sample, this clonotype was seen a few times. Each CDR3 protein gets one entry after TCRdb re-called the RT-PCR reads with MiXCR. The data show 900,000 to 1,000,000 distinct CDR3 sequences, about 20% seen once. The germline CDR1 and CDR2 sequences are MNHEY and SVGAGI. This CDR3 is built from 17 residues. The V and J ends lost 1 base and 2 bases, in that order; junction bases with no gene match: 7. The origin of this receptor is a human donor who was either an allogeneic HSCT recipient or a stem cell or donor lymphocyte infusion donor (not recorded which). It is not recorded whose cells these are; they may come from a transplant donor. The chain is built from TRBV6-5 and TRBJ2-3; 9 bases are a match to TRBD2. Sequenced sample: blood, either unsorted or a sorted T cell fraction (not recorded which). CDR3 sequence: CASSYYPASGATDTQYF. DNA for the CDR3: TGTGCCAGCAGTTACTACCCGGCTAGCGGGGCCACAGATACGCAGTATTTT.